This T cell receptor beta chain was documented in a study of early T cells in non-severe SARS-CoV-2 infection (dated by TCRdb to the early 2020s). Study-level background: TCR sequencing used bulk RNA from unsorted whole blood, so alpha and beta chains could not be paired. The investigation overall reported the following: Matching against VDJdb was skewed toward anti-spike CD8 responses, likely underestimated virus-specific expansions, and missed private and CD4 specificities.

Library preparation used 5' RACE. The instrument was a NextSeq 500. The TCR library protocol attached unique molecular identifiers to individual cDNA molecules to correct for sequencing error and PCR bias. Both TCR alpha and beta chains were sequenced, and tight co-correlation was observed between alpha and beta sequence abundances in each sample. In the authors' own workflow: Decombinator V4 was used to annotate TCR sequences for V gene, J gene and CDR3. Expanded TCRs were defined as changing significantly between any two time points under a Poisson model with p below 0.0001. TCR abundances were normalised to the total number of TCRs sequenced per sample and were expressed as counts per million. MAIT TCRs were defined by TRAV1-2 paired with TRAJ12, TRAJ20 or TRAJ33, and iNKT TCRs by TRAV10 paired with TRAJ18. VDJdb, accessed on 1 November 2021, was searched for TCRs annotated for CMV, EBV and SARS-CoV-2, and TCRs annotated for more than one antigen were excluded. The raw public data were reprocessed by TCRdb itself: fastp quality trimming at Q25, MiXCR clonotype calling, in-frame beta chains only. Rows with one shared CDR3 protein collapse into an entry with the most common genes and DNA. The V and J calls, along with clone size, are taken from TCRdb and not from the paper's own processing. The sample table holds around 82,000 distinct CDR3 sequences, of which about 12% were seen once. The top ten clonotypes cover roughly 3.2% of the sample.

The sample holds a few counts of this clonotype. The specificity of this receptor is unknown. Per-base quality was not reported, and no clone a single base away is much larger than it. The study was a case-control design nested within a healthcare worker cohort in London, UK, with weekly nasopharyngeal swab PCR tests and blood sampling. Healthcare workers were enrolled in the week of the UK lockdown, from 23 to 31 March 2020, and were followed every week for up to roughly 16 weeks. CDR1 and CDR2, per the germline V gene (reference sequence), are LGHDT and YNNKEL. V and J are truncated by 3 bases and 9 bases respectively, leaving an intervening sequence of 6 bases. The CDR3 measures 11 amino acids from cysteine to phenylalanine. Only the CDR3 part of the read is kept: 33 bases, read in frame from the first base.

The chain is made from TRBV3-1 and TRBJ2-1, with a weak D call of TRBD2 (6 bases match). The TCR originated in an adult who was a healthcare worker with PCR-confirmed SARS-CoV-2 infection or an uninfected control (not recorded which). The sequenced material came from whole blood. The nucleotide sequence reads TGTGCCAGCAGCCAGGGGGGTGAGCAGTTCTTC. Translation gives CASSQGGEQFF.